Each of the 4 T cell receptor beta chains below was sequenced from the same sample in a study of T cells in Graves' hyperthyroidism and ophthalmopathy. Amplification of TCR beta CDR3 regions used RNA as the template. Researchers ran a first-round RT-PCR on the TCR CDR3 using the HTBI primer set. TCRdb re-called the multiplex PCR reads through MiXCR, storing one row per CDR3 protein. This table has approximately 610,000 distinct CDR3 sequences, 14% to 15% appearing once. Sequencing input: blood. The receptors were sampled from a woman aged 40 to 50 with Graves' ophthalmopathy.

The J gene is TRBJ2-5, the V gene TRBV6-1; TRBD1 might be the D (6 bases). The CDR3 spans 12 residues. The V end lost 6 bases, the J end lost 5 bases, and 10 bases lay between the germline ends. Germline loops: CDR1 MNHNS, CDR2 SASEGT. DNA for the CDR3: TGTGCCAGCAGACAGGGAATGGAGACCCAGTACTTC. This gives the protein CASRQGMETQYF.

This chain joins TRBV7-8 and TRBJ2-7; 11 positions match TRBD2. Germline V gene lookup returns CDR1 SGHVS and CDR2 FQNEAQ. The CDR3 loop spans 15 amino acids. Unmatched junction bases numbered 7, after V lost 6 bases and J lost 3 bases. CDR3 sequence (DNA): TGTGCCAGCAGGTCCGTAGCGGGAGGGCACTACGAGCAGTACTTC. Its protein product is CASRSVAGGHYEQYF.

The table lists this clonotype with many counts. The chain joins TRBV27 to TRBJ2-6, with D unclear. The V gene lost 2 bases and the J gene lost 4 bases, with 3 bases spanning the gap. The CDR3 runs to 13 residues. CDR1 MNHEY and CDR2 SMNVEV come from the germline V gene (reference sequence). CDR3 nucleotide sequence: TGTGCCAGCAGTTTAGTCGGGGCCAACGTCCTGACTTTC. This encodes CASSLVGANVLTF.

This clonotype was observed many times. The rearrangement uses TRBV19 and TRBJ1-1, with a weak D call TRBD1 (5 bases). CDR3 length: 14 amino acids. The V end lost 4 bases, the J end lost 6 bases, and 15 bases lay between the germline ends. In germline, CDR1 is LNHDA, CDR2 SQIVND (reference sequence). CDR3 protein: CASSTRGDRAEAFF. In nucleotides, the CDR3 is TGTGCCAGTAGTACAAGAGGGGACCGCGCTGAAGCTTTCTTT.